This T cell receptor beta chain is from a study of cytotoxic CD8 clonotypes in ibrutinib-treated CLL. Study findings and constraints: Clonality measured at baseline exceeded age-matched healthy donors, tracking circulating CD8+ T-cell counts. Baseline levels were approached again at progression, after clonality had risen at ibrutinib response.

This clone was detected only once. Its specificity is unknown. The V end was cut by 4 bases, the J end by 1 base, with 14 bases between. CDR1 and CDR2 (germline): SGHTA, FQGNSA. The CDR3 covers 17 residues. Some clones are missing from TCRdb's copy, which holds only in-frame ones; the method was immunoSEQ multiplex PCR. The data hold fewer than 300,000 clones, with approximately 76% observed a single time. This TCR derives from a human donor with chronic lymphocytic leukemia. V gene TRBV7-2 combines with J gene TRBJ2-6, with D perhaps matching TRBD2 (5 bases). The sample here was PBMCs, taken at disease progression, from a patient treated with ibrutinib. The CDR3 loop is CASSSPFGVSGANVLTF. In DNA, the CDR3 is TGTGCCAGCAGCTCCCCCTTCGGGGTATCTGGGGCCAACGTCCTGACTTTC. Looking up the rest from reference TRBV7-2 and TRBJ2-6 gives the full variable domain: GAGVSQSPSNKVTEKGKDVELRCDPISGHTALYWYRQSLGQGLEFLIYFQGNSAPDKSGLPSDRFSAERTGGSVSTLTIQRTQQEDSAVYLCASSSPFGVSGANVLTFGAGSRLTVL.